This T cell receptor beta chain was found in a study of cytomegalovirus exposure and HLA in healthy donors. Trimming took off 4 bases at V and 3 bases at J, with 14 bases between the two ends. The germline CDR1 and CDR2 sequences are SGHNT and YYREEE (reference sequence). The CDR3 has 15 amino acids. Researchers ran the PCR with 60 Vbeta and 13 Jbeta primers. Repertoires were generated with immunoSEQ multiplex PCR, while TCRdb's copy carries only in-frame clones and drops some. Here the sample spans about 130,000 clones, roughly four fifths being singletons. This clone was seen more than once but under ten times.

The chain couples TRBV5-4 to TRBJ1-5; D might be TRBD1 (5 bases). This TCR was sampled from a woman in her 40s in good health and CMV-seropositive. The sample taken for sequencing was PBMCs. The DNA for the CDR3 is TGTGCCAGCAGCCCCGGGGGGGACTCCAATCAGCCCCAGCATTTT. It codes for CASSPGGDSNQPQHF.